Shown below are 13 T cell receptor beta chains from a single sample sequenced in a study of blood T cell repertoires in COVID-19 (dated by TCRdb to the early 2020s). Receptors were amplified or captured by the immunoSEQ multiplex PCR assay. TCRdb provides this immuneACCESS table in a form limited to in-frame rearrangements. Some clones are lacking; in checked studies, under half of them reflect an unresolved V gene, and why the rest are absent is not known. The sample contains about 80,000 clones, less than 90% of them found a single time. The top ten constitute approximately 5.8% of the sample. The sequencing sample was made of peripheral blood. The receptor source for this set is a man aged 60 to 69 with active or convalescent COVID-19.

The sample holds one count of this clone. The chain employs TRBV19 and TRBJ2-7; no definite D call. Germline values: CDR1 LNHDA, CDR2 SQIVND (reference sequence). Trimming pared 3 bases from V and 3 bases from J, leaving 9 bases between. The CDR3 loop spans 13 amino acids. The CDR3: CASSIHLSYEQYF. CDR3 bases: TGTGCCAGTAGTATCCATTTGAGCTACGAGCAGTACTTC.

The V call is TRBV7-2, the J call TRBJ2-7; TRBD2 might be the D (5 bases). The ends were cut back, 4 bases at V and 7 bases at J, with 14 bases in the middle. There are 13 residues in the CDR3. The V gene's germline CDR1 is SGHTA and CDR2 FQGNSA. The CDR3 here is CASSSWTQWEQYF. In DNA, the CDR3 is TGTGCCAGCAGCTCCTGGACTCAGTGGGAGCAGTACTTC.

The chain links TRBV27 to TRBJ2-2, with 10 bases fitting TRBD2. CDR3 length: 17 amino acids. The germline V gene has CDR1 MNHEY and CDR2 SMNVEV (reference sequence). The ends lost 5 bases at V and 7 bases at J; junction bases unmatched: 13. Here the CDR3 DNA reads TGTGCCAGCAGTCGGGCCGGGGTAGCGGGGGGAAACGGGGAGCTGTTTTTT. Translating it yields CASSRAGVAGGNGELFF.

This clone is a singleton in its sample. V and J are TRBV29-1 and TRBJ2-1, with 7 bases identical to TRBD2. Germline CDR1 reads SQVTM; CDR2 reads ANQGSEA. The CDR3 is 15 residues long. With V trimmed by 7 bases and J by 0 bases, 9 bases remained unmatched. This chain's CDR3 is CSGKSGASSYNEQFF. DNA of the CDR3: TGCAGCGGAAAAAGCGGGGCGAGCTCCTACAATGAGCAGTTCTTC.

J is TRBJ2-1 and V is TRBV9; 10 bases fit TRBD2. Germline values: CDR1 SGDLS, CDR2 YYNGEE. Trimming cost V 2 bases and J 7 bases; bases outside gene matches: 6. The CDR3 length is 15 residues. The CDR3 sequence is CASSVSGGAWNEQFF. The CDR3 coding sequence is TGTGCCAGCAGCGTGAGCGGGGGGGCCTGGAATGAGCAGTTCTTC. Using reference TRBV9 and TRBJ2-1 for the parts outside the CDR3, the full variable domain is DSGVTQTPKHLITATGQRVTLRCSPRSGDLSVYWYQQSLDQGLQFLIQYYNGEERAKGNILERFSAQQFPDLHSELNLSSLELGDSALYFCASSVSGGAWNEQFFGPGTRLTVL.

The V and J genes are TRBV20-1 and TRBJ1-1; D unclear. The CDR3 is 14 amino acids. V lost 3 bases and J 2 bases, leaving 13 bases between the germline ends. Germline values: CDR1 DFQATT, CDR2 SNEGSKA (reference sequence). CDR3 region: CSASGPLFNTEAFF. In DNA form, the CDR3 reads TGCAGTGCTAGTGGCCCACTCTTTAACACTGAAGCTTTCTTT.

V and J are TRBV24-1 and TRBJ2-2; TRBD1 aligns across 8 bases. Germline V gene data show CDR1 as KGHDR and CDR2 as SFDVKD. CDR3 length: 17 residues. The V segment lost 5 bases and the J segment 0 bases; nucleotides outside the gene matches: 7. CDR3 nucleotides: TGTGCCACCAGTGGCATCGGACAGGGAGCGAACACCGGGGAGCTGTTTTTT. This encodes CATSGIGQGANTGELFF.

The CDR3 loop reads CASSLNPGQPYEQYF. The CDR3 nucleotides read TGTGCCAGCAGCTTGAATCCTGGGCAACCCTACGAGCAGTACTTC. V gene TRBV5-6 combines with J gene TRBJ2-7; no definite D call. Germline CDR1 is SGHDT and CDR2 is YYEEEE. V lost 1 base and J 2 bases, leaving 13 bases between the germline ends. This CDR3 has 15 residues.

The genes are TRBV6-5 and TRBJ1-4, with 10 nucleotides matching TRBD1. This CDR3 region has 15 residues. V dropped 5 bases and J dropped 7; count of bases not matched to a gene: 7. The germline CDR1 and CDR2 sequences are MNHEY and SVGAGI. In DNA, the CDR3 is TGTGCCAGCAGTCAACGACAGGGGGCGATTGAAAAACTGTTTTTT. Translating gives CASSQRQGAIEKLFF.

The chain couples TRBV5-6 to TRBJ1-2; the D gene is possibly TRBD1 (5 bases). Germline loops: CDR1 SGHDT, CDR2 YYEEEE. The CDR3 has 17 amino acids. V was clipped by 4 bases and J by 8 bases, with 27 bases between them. The CDR3 region is CASSLFPNGGTYGGYTF. DNA for the CDR3: TGTGCCAGCAGCCTGTTTCCCAACGGGGGGACCTATGGCGGCTACACCTTC.

The chain uses TRBV19 and TRBJ1-6; D is undetermined. V shed 5 bases and J shed 4 bases, with 9 bases lying between them. CDR1 LNHDA and CDR2 SQIVND come from the germline V gene (reference sequence). CDR3 length: 14 amino acids. CDR3 in amino acids: CASSPAVYNSPLHF. CDR3 DNA sequence: TGTGCCAGTAGTCCCGCAGTGTATAATTCACCCCTCCACTTT.

This rearrangement joins TRBV27 to TRBJ1-1; maybe TRBD1 (6 bases). CDR3 length equals 15 residues. V lost 0 bases, J lost 1 base, and 9 bases lay in between. Germline values: CDR1 MNHEY, CDR2 SMNVEV (reference sequence). This CDR3 reads CASSLSTGSNTEAFF. The DNA of the CDR3 is TGTGCCAGCAGTTTATCGACAGGTTCGAACACTGAAGCTTTCTTT.

The chain joins TRBV7-9 to TRBJ2-4; D perhaps matches TRBD2 (5 bases). Between the trimmed V and J ends, which lost 6 bases and 8 bases, there was a span of 11 bases. This CDR3 spans 12 amino acids. CDR1 SEHNR and CDR2 FQNEAQ come from the germline V gene (reference sequence). This CDR3 reads CASSFTGDIQYF. The CDR3 DNA reads as TGTGCCAGCAGTTTTACCGGGGACATTCAGTACTTC. Using reference TRBV7-9 and TRBJ2-4 for the parts outside the CDR3, the full variable domain is DTGVSQNPRHKITKRGQNVTFRCDPISEHNRLYWYRQTLGQGPEFLTYFQNEAQLEKSRLLSDRFSAERPKGSFSTLEIQRTEQGDSAMYLCASSFTGDIQYFGAGTRLSVL.